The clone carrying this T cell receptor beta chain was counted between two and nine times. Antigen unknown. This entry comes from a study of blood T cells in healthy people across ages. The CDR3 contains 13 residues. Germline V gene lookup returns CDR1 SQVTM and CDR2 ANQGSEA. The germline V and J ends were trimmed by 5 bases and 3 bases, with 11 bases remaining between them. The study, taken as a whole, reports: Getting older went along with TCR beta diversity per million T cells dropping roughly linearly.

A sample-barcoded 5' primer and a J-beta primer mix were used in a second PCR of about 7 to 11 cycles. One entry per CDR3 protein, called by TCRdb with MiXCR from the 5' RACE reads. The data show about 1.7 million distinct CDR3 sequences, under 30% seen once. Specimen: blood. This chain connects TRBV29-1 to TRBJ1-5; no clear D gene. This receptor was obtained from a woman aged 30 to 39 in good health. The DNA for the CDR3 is TGCAGCGTTAAGGGCAGCCCCAATCAGCCCCAGCATTTT. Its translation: CSVKGSPNQPQHF. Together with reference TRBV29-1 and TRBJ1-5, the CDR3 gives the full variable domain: SAVISQKPSRDICQRGTSLTIQCQVDSQVTMMFWYRQQPGQSLTLIATANQGSEATYESGFVIDKFPISRPNLTFSTLTVSNMSPEDSSIYLCSVKGSPNQPQHFGDGTRLSIL.